This T cell receptor (beta chain) was recorded in a study of control samples from healthy donors and cancer patients. TCRdb's copy holds only in-frame clones and misses some; the assay was immunoSEQ multiplex PCR. The sample yields approximately 50,000 clones, 85% to 95% seen once. The CDR3 is 19 residues long. After removal of 1 base from V and 7 bases from J, the junction contained 15 bases not matched to a gene. The germline gives CDR1 MNHNS, CDR2 SASEGT. V and J are TRBV6-1 and TRBJ2-2, with 10 bases identical to TRBD1. This TCR was sampled from a man aged 25-45 years with colorectal cancer. Sequencing was performed on PBMCs. This CDR3 is CASSEGQGAVEYYHGELFF. In DNA, the CDR3 is TGTGCCAGCAGTGAAGGACAGGGGGCGGTTGAATACTACCACGGGGAGCTGTTTTTT.